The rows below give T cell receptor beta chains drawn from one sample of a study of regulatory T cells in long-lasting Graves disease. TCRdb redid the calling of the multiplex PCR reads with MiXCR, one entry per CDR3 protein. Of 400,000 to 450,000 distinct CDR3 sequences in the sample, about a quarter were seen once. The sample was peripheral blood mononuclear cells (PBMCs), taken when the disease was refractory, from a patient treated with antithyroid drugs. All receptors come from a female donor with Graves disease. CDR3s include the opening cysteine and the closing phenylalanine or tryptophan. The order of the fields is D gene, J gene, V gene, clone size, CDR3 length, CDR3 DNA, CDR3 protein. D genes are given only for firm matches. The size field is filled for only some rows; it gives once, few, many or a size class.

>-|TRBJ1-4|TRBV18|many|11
TGTGCCAGCTCACCGGCGGAAAAACTGTTTTTT
CASSPAEKLFF
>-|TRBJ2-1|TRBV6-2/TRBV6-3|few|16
TGTGCCAGCAGTTATCGGGTGGGCCTCGCCGGCAATGAGCAGTTCTTC
CASSYRVGLAGNEQFF
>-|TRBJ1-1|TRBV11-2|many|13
TGTGCCACCTCGCAGGGGTGGAACACTGAAGCTTTCTTT
CATSQGWNTEAFF
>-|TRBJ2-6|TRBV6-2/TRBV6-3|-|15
TGTGCCAGTCAGGCCGCCGGCTCTGGGGCCAACGTCCTGACTTTC
CASQAAGSGANVLTF
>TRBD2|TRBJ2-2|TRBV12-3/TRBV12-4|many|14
TGTGCCACCCTGACTAGCGGGACCACCGGGGAGCTGTTTTTT
CATLTSGTTGELFF
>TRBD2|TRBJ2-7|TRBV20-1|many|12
TGCAGTTGTTACGGACTAGCGGGCGAGCAGTACTTC
CSCYGLAGEQYF
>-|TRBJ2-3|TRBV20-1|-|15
TGCAGTGCTAGAGGAGCCACAGGGAGCACAGATACGCAGTATTTT
CSARGATGSTDTQYF
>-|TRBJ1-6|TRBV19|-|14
TGTGCCAGTAGCGATGCCGGGGGGCGTTCACCCCTCCACTTT
CASSDAGGRSPLHF
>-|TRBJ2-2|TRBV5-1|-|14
TGCGCCAGCAATACCGAAACGAACACCGGGGAGCTGTTTTTT
CASNTETNTGELFF
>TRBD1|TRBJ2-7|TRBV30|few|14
TGTGCCTGGAGTCAATACAGGGGTGTCTACGAGCAGTACTTC
CAWSQYRGVYEQYF
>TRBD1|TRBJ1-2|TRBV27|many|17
TGTGCCAGCAGTCCTTGGACAGGGCCCAATGGGGTTTATGGCTACACCTTC
CASSPWTGPNGVYGYTF
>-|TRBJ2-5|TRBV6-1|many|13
TGTGCCAGCGAGAGGGATGGGCAAGAGACCCAGTACTTC
CASERDGQETQYF